Listed here are 27 T cell receptor beta chains from one sample, sequenced in a study of graft-versus-host responses after intestinal transplantation. The authors combined roughly 200,000 CFSE-labeled responder cells with roughly 200,000 irradiated, violet-dye-labeled stimulator cells in plates. Only in-frame clones appear in the TCRdb table, and some are missing; sequencing was by immunoSEQ multiplex PCR. Found here are about 21,000 clones, roughly two fifths of them singletons; the top ten hold around 1.6%. This material consisted of alloreactive CD8+ T cells from a mixed lymphocyte reaction culture, taken before intestinal transplant. The subset denotes: CFSE-low proliferating T cells sorted from approximately six-day pre-transplant mixed lymphocyte reaction (GvH or HvG direction). All receptors come from a human patient who received an intestinal transplant.

The chain couples TRBV10-2 to TRBJ1-3; possibly TRBD1 for D (5 bases). Germline V lookup: CDR1 WSHSY, CDR2 SAAADI. Trimming took 2 bases from V and 2 from J, leaving 10 bases between them. The CDR3 loop spans 15 amino acids. The CDR3 spells CASSETQAAGNTIYF. The CDR3 DNA reads TGCGCCAGCAGTGAGACACAGGCTGCTGGAAACACCATATATTTT.

V and J are TRBV9 and TRBJ2-2; 9 bases are a match to TRBD2. Germline CDR1 SGDLS, CDR2 YYNGEE. The CDR3 consists of 16 residues. The trim removed 7 bases at V and 4 bases at J, leaving 11 bases unmatched. CDR3 loop: CASESQGLARTGELFF. CDR3 nucleotide sequence: TGTGCCAGCGAAAGCCAGGGACTAGCCCGCACCGGGGAGCTGTTTTTT. Variable domain in full (rest from reference TRBV9 and TRBJ2-2): DSGVTQTPKHLITATGQRVTLRCSPRSGDLSVYWYQQSLDQGLQFLIQYYNGEERAKGNILERFSAQQFPDLHSELNLSSLELGDSALYFCASESQGLARTGELFFGEGSRLTVL.

This clone has a handful of counts. This rearrangement joins TRBV7-2 to TRBJ2-7; no definite D call. Germline V lookup: CDR1 SGHTA, CDR2 FQGNSA. This CDR3 has 13 residues. The V end lost 2 bases, the J end lost 2 bases, and 7 bases lay between the germline ends. The CDR3 DNA sequence: TGTGCCAGCAGCTTAAGGGTTACCTACGAGCAGTACTTC. It is translated as CASSLRVTYEQYF.

The chain combines TRBV6-1 with TRBJ2-7; D perhaps matches TRBD1 (6 bases). There are 15 residues in the CDR3. V lost 6 bases and J lost 1, with 16 bases in between. CDR1 and CDR2 from the germline V gene are MNHNS and SASEGT. CDR3 residues: CASSPQGQVSYEQYF. CDR3 DNA: TGTGCCAGCAGCCCTCAGGGGCAGGTTTCCTACGAGCAGTACTTC.

V gene TRBV5-6 combines with J gene TRBJ2-2, with D possibly being TRBD2 (5 bases). Germline CDR1 reads SGHDT; CDR2 reads YYEEEE. The V end was cut by 6 bases, the J end by 5 bases, with 14 bases between. The CDR3 runs 14 residues. The CDR3 coding sequence is TGTGCCAGCAATGCTTCCGAGGGAACCGGGGAGCTGTTTTTT. Protein product: CASNASEGTGELFF.

The CDR3 reads CAISAADRVTEAFF. The CDR3 DNA reads TGTGCCATCAGTGCCGCCGACAGGGTCACTGAAGCTTTCTTT. This chain connects TRBV10-3 to TRBJ1-1, with 7 bases that match TRBD1. Germline CDR1 ENHRY, CDR2 SYGVKD. V shed 4 bases, J shed 4 bases, and the junction held 6 bases outside the gene matches. CDR3 length: 14 residues.

V and J are TRBV28 and TRBJ1-4; maybe TRBD1 (5 bases). The germline gives CDR1 MDHEN, CDR2 SYDVKM. The length of the CDR3 is 18 residues. V was pared by 7 bases and J by 0 bases, with 21 bases between. The CDR3 protein is CASNTAGEGTATNEKLFF. As DNA, the CDR3 is TGTGCCAGCAACACCGCCGGGGAGGGGACTGCAACTAATGAAAAACTGTTTTTT.

A word on this clone: Other DNA sequences in this specimen translate into the identical CDR3. The gene calls are TRBV6-1 and TRBJ2-3; D is uncertain. V lost 3 bases and J lost 6, with 16 bases in between. The CDR3 totals 15 residues. Per germline, CDR1 MNHNS and CDR2 SASEGT. Here the CDR3 DNA reads TGTGCCAGCAGTGATCCTACCTCAATATCGGATACGCAGTATTTT. It encodes CASSDPTSISDTQYF.

This clone is medium-sized by share. The V gene is TRBV7-3, the J gene TRBJ2-7; D perhaps matches TRBD1 (6 bases). The CDR3 sequence is 15 residues long. Germline CDR1 and CDR2: SGHTA and FQGTGA. The ends were cut back, 2 bases at V and 3 bases at J, with 14 bases in the middle. The CDR3, as DNA: TGTGCCAGCAGCTTAGGGGGCCTAGGAGTCTACGAGCAGTACTTC. Encoded protein: CASSLGGLGVYEQYF.

This clone has only a few counts. CDR3 nucleotides: TGTGCCAGCAGGGGACTAGCGGGAATCTACGAGCAGTACTTC. Protein: CASRGLAGIYEQYF. V is TRBV6-5 and J is TRBJ2-7; 13 bases match TRBD2. V gave up 6 bases and J gave up 3 bases; unmatched junction bases: 2. Germline values: CDR1 MNHEY, CDR2 SVGAGI. The CDR3 covers 14 residues.

This clone was recorded a few times. V usage is TRBV5-1 and J usage is TRBJ2-7, with 7 bases matching TRBD2. The V segment lost 0 bases and the J segment 4 bases; nucleotides outside the gene matches: 7. Germline CDR1 is SGHRS and CDR2 is YFSETQ. This CDR3 region has 15 residues. This chain's CDR3 is CASSLAGGPSYEQYF. CDR3 DNA: TGCGCCAGCAGCTTGGCGGGAGGACCGTCGTACGAGCAGTACTTC.

The chain carries TRBV7-2 and TRBJ1-1; 8 nucleotides agree with TRBD1. The ends lost 3 bases at V and 3 bases at J; junction bases unmatched: 3. The CDR3 consists of 14 residues. In germline, CDR1 is SGHTA, CDR2 FQGNSA. The CDR3 region has the DNA TGTGCCAGCAGCTTTTCAGGGGGCTACACTGAAGCTTTCTTT. Its translation: CASSFSGGYTEAFF.

This clone was seen only once. This chain links TRBV4-2 with TRBJ2-7; the match to TRBD2 covers 9 bases. This CDR3 contains 14 residues. CDR1 is LGHNA and CDR2 is YNFKEQ in the germline V gene. V shed 4 bases and J 7 bases; nucleotides not matched to a gene: 8. The CDR3 loop is CASSLAGALREQYF. The CDR3 DNA reads as TGTGCCAGCAGCCTAGCGGGAGCGTTGCGGGAGCAGTACTTC.

The chain couples TRBV10-3 to TRBJ1-1; 7 positions agree with TRBD1. CDR1 is ENHRY and CDR2 is SYGVKD in the germline V gene. The V and J ends lost 0 bases and 5 bases, in that order; junction bases with no gene match: 6. The CDR3 loop spans 15 amino acids. The CDR3 bases are TGTGCCATCAGTGAGTCAGACAGGGAGGGAACTGAAGCTTTCTTT. Translating gives CAISESDREGTEAFF.

This clone ranks as medium-sized. The V call is TRBV5-1, the J call TRBJ1-1, with 7 bases fitting TRBD1. Per the germline V gene, CDR1 is SGHRS and CDR2 is YFSETQ. There are 14 residues in the CDR3. V shed 2 bases, J shed 4 bases, and the junction held 5 bases outside the gene matches. The CDR3 sequence: CASSFMTGSTEAFF. CDR3 DNA: TGCGCCAGCAGCTTCATGACAGGGAGCACTGAAGCTTTCTTT.

This clone showed up just a few times. The rearrangement joins TRBV6-5 to TRBJ2-2; 7 positions agree with TRBD2. Germline V gives CDR1 MNHEY, CDR2 SVGAGI. The CDR3 extends over 16 amino acids. The trim removed 4 bases at V and 7 bases at J, leaving 12 bases unmatched. The CDR3 DNA is TGTGCCAGCAGTTTCACACTGACTAGCCGGAGCGGGGAGCTGTTTTTT. As protein: CASSFTLTSRSGELFF.

The CDR3 loop is CASSTGTGTNYEQYF. The CDR3 bases are TGTGCCAGCAGCACCGGGACAGGGACTAACTACGAGCAGTACTTC. This chain joins TRBV5-5 and TRBJ2-7; 9 positions match TRBD1. Germline V gene data show CDR1 as SGHKS and CDR2 as YYEKEE (reference sequence). V trimming: 4 bases; J trimming: 3 bases; junction bases outside the gene matches: 8. The CDR3 is made up of 15 amino acids.

This clone has just a few counts. J is TRBJ1-2 and V is TRBV6-1; 11 bases map to TRBD1. The germline V gene has CDR1 MNHNS and CDR2 SASEGT. Trimming took 10 bases from V and 2 from J; bases not matched to a gene: 9. This CDR3 has 15 residues. As DNA, the CDR3 is TGTGCCACCAGAGGACAGGGGGCGAGGAACTATGGCTACACCTTC. Its protein product is CATRGQGARNYGYTF.

The rearrangement links TRBV5-8 to TRBJ1-2; D uncertain. This CDR3 has 11 residues. Trimming took off 0 bases at V and 7 bases at J, with 4 bases between the two ends. Germline CDR1 is SGHTS and CDR2 is YDEGEE. The CDR3 DNA is TGTGCCAGCAGCTTGGGAGTTGGCTACACCTTC. Encoded protein: CASSLGVGYTF.

The CDR3 loop reads CAWSVQGGQPQHF. As DNA, the CDR3 is TGTGCCTGGAGTGTACAGGGGGGCCAGCCCCAGCATTTT. The genes are TRBV30 and TRBJ1-5, with 8 bases lining up with TRBD1. This CDR3 is built from 13 residues. V was pared by 0 bases and J by 7 bases, with 2 bases of the junction left unmatched. In germline, CDR1 is GTSNPN, CDR2 SVGIG (reference sequence).

The rearrangement links TRBV2 to TRBJ1-1; D call uncertain. The V end lost 11 bases, the J end lost 6 bases, and 16 bases lay between the germline ends. CDR1 SNHLY and CDR2 FYNNEI come from the germline V gene. The CDR3 consists of 12 residues. CDR3 amino acids: CASEDGIAEAFF. The DNA of the CDR3 is TGTGCCTCCGAGGACGGGATCGCTGAAGCTTTCTTT.

This clone was seen a few times. The rearrangement uses TRBV11-3 and TRBJ2-7; D possibly corresponds to TRBD1 (5 bases). Trimming removed 0 bases from V and 7 bases from J, with 10 bases in between. Per germline, CDR1 SGHNT and CDR2 YENEEA. This CDR3 has 13 amino acids. The chain's CDR3 is CASSLDQAGEQYF. The CDR3 DNA sequence: TGTGCCAGCAGCTTAGATCAGGCAGGGGAGCAGTACTTC.

V usage is TRBV18 and J usage is TRBJ2-5; TRBD1 agrees at 7 bases. This CDR3 spans 14 amino acids. Losses at the gene ends were 1 base for V and 5 bases for J; bases not matched to a gene: 4. Per germline, CDR1 KGHSH and CDR2 LQKENI. CDR3 coding DNA: TGTGCCAGCTCACCACAGGGGGCCGGGGAGACCCAGTACTTC. It codes for CASSPQGAGETQYF.

This clone was counted only a few times. The V gene is TRBV6-5, the J gene TRBJ1-4; 8 nucleotides align to TRBD1. CDR1 is MNHEY and CDR2 is SVGAGI in the germline V gene. Trimming took 4 bases from V and 8 from J; bases not matched to a gene: 12. There are 16 residues in the CDR3. In DNA, the CDR3 is TGTGCCAGCAGTTTTCACTCAGGGGGCGCGCAGGAAAAACTGTTTTTT. Its protein is CASSFHSGGAQEKLFF.

This chain connects TRBV30 to TRBJ1-3, with D uncertain. V lost 0 bases and J lost 2, with 5 bases in between. This CDR3 is 13 amino acids long. CDR1 and CDR2 (germline): GTSNPN, SVGIG (reference sequence). The CDR3 DNA follows: TGTGCCTGGAGTGTCCGGGCTGGAAACACCATATATTTT. Translating gives CAWSVRAGNTIYF.

This clone was found once. The chain carries TRBV30 and TRBJ2-7; D perhaps matches TRBD1 (6 bases). In germline, CDR1 is GTSNPN, CDR2 SVGIG (reference sequence). Deletions cut 5 bases from V and 7 bases from J, with 9 bases between. CDR3 size: 10 residues. CDR3 sequence reads: CAWGQFEQYF. DNA for the CDR3: TGTGCCTGGGGACAGTTTGAGCAGTACTTC.

The chain has TRBV19 and TRBJ1-5; the D gene is possibly TRBD1 (6 bases). The germline V gene has CDR1 LNHDA and CDR2 SQIVND (reference sequence). Trimming took 3 bases from V and 0 from J, leaving 15 bases between them. CDR3 length: 17 residues. CDR3: CASSMRAQGNSNQPQHF. The CDR3 DNA is TGTGCCAGTAGTATGCGGGCACAGGGCAATAGCAATCAGCCCCAGCATTTT.